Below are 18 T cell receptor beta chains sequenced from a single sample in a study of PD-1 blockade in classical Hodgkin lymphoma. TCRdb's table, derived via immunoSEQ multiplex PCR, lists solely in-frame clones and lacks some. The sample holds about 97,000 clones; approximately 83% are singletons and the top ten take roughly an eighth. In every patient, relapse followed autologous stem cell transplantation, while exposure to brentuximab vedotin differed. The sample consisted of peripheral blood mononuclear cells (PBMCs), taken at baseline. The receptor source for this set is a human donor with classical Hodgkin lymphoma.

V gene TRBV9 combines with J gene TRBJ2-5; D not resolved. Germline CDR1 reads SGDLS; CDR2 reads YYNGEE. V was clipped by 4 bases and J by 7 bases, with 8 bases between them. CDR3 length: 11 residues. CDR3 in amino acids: CASSPPGTQYF. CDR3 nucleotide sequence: TGTGCCAGCAGCCCCCCAGGGACCCAGTACTTC.

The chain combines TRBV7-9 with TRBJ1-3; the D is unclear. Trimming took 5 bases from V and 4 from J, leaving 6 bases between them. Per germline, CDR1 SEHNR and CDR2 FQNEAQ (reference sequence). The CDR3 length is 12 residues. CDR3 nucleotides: TGTGCCAGCAGCGTACAGGGAAACACCATATATTTT. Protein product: CASSVQGNTIYF.

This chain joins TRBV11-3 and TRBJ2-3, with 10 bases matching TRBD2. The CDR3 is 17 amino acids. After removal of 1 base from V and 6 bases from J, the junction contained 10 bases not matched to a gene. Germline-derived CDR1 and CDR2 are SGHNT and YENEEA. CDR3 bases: TGTGCCAGCAGCTTAGGCCCCCCACTAGCGGGATTGGATACGCAGTATTTT. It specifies CASSLGPPLAGLDTQYF.

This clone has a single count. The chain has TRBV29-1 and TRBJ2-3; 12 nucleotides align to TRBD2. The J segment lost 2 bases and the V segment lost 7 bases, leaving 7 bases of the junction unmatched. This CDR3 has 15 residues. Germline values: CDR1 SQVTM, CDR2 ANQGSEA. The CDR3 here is CSAQTSGSATDTQYF. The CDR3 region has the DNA TGCAGCGCCCAGACTAGCGGGAGTGCCACAGATACGCAGTATTTT.

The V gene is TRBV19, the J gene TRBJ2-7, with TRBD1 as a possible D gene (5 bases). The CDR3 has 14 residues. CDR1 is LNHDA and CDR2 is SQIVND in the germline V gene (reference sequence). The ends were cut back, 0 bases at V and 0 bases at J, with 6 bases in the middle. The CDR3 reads CASSIEGDSYEQYF. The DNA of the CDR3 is TGTGCCAGTAGTATAGAAGGGGACTCCTACGAGCAGTACTTC.

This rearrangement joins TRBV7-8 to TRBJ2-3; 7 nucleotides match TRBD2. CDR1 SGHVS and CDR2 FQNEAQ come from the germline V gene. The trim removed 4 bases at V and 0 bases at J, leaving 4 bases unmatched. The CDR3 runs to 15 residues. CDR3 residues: CASSSTSASTDTQYF. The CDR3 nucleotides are TGTGCCAGCAGCTCTACTAGCGCCAGCACAGATACGCAGTATTTT.

CDR3 bases: TGTGCCATCAGTGCAGGGCTGCCCGAAGCTTTCTTT. It encodes CAISAGLPEAFF. V is TRBV10-3 and J is TRBJ1-1; tentatively, D is TRBD1 (5 bases). Germline V gives CDR1 ENHRY, CDR2 SYGVKD. V was cut by 4 bases and J by 8 bases, with 11 bases left in between. This CDR3 spans 12 amino acids.

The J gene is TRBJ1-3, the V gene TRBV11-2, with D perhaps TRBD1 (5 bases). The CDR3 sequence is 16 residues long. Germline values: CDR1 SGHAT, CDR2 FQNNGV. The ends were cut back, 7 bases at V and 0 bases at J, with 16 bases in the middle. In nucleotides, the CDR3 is TGTGCCAGCAATTCCGTGGGGCCCGGCTCTGGAAACACCATATATTTT. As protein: CASNSVGPGSGNTIYF.

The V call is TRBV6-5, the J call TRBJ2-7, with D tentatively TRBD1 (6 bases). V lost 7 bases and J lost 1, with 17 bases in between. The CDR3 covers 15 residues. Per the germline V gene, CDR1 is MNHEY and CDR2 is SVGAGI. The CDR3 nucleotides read TGTGCCAGCATGTCTCAGCCCCAGGGGTCCTACGAGCAGTACTTC. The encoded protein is CASMSQPQGSYEQYF.

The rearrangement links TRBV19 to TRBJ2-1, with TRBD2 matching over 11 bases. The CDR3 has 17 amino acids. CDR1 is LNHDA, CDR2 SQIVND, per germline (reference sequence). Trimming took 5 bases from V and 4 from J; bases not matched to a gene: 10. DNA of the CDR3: TGTGCCAGTAGTCTCCGCCGGACTAGCGGGTGTTACAATGAGCAGTTCTTC. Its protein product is CASSLRRTSGCYNEQFF.

DNA of the CDR3: TGCGCCAGCAGCTTGGGAGCGGGAGCAAACAATGAGCAGTTCTTC. Translated: CASSLGAGANNEQFF. This rearrangement joins TRBV5-1 to TRBJ2-1; 8 bases are shared with TRBD2. The CDR3 is made up of 15 amino acids. CDR1 and CDR2 (germline): SGHRS, YFSETQ. V was pared by 0 bases and J by 5 bases, with 4 bases of the junction left unmatched.

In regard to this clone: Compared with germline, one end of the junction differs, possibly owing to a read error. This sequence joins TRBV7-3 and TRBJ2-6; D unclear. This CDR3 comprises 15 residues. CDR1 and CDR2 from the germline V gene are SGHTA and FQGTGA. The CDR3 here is CTSSLPGSGANVLTF. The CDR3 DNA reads TGTACCAGCAGCTTACCGGGCTCTGGGGCCAACGTCCTGACTTTC.

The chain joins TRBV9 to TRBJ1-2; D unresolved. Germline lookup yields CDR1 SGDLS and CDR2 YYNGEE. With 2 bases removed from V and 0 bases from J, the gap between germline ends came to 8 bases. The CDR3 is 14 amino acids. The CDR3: CASSVSRANYGYTF. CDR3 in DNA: TGTGCCAGCAGCGTCTCGCGAGCTAACTATGGCTACACCTTC.

The CDR3 nucleotides read TGCGCCAGCAGCACGGGACAGCGGGAAAAACTGTTTTTT. This gives the protein CASSTGQREKLFF. This chain joins TRBV4-1 and TRBJ1-4; 7 bases map to TRBD1. Germline V CDR1 and CDR2: MGHRA, YSYEKL. With V trimmed by 5 bases and J by 8 bases, 5 bases remained unmatched. The CDR3 spans 13 residues.

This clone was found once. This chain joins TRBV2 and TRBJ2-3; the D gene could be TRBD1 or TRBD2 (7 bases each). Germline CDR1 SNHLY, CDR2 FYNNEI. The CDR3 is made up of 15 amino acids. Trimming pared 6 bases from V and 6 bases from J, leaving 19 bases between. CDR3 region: CASSRDSGNIDTQYF. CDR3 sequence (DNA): TGTGCCAGCAGCCGGGACAGCGGGAATATTGATACGCAGTATTTT.

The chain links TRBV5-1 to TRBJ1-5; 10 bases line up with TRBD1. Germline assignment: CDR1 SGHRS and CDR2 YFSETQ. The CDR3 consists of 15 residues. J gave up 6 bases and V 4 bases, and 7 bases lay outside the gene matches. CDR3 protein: CASSAGTGEGQPQHF. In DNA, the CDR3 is TGCGCCAGCAGCGCCGGGACAGGGGAGGGTCAGCCCCAGCATTTT.

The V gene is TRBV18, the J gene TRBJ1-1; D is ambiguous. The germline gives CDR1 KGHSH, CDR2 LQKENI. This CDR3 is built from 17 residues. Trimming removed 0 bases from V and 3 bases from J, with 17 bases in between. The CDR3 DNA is TGTGCCAGCTCACCACCGCTCATAGGGCTGGGTGACACTGAAGCTTTCTTT. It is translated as CASSPPLIGLGDTEAFF.

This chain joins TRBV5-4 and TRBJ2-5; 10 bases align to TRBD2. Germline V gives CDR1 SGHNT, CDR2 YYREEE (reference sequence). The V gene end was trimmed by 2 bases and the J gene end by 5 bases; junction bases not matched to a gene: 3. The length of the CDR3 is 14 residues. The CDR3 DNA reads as TGTGCCAGCAGCTTACCGGGACTAGCGGAGACCCAGTACTTC. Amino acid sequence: CASSLPGLAETQYF.